The clone carrying this TCR beta chain appeared many times. The antigen is unknown. V gave up 5 bases and J gave up 3 bases, with 12 bases separating them. The CDR3 spans 14 residues. Germline V lookup: CDR1 SGHRS, CDR2 YFSETQ. The data derive from a study of blood T cells in healthy people across ages. Whole-study results and caveats: Getting older went along with TCR beta diversity per million T cells dropping roughly linearly. Without sorted subsets, naive and antigen-experienced compartments could not be conclusively compared.

Combining a sample-barcoded 5' primer with a J-beta primer mix, a second PCR ran for about 7 to 11 cycles. TCRdb itself ran the 5' RACE reads through MiXCR, one entry per CDR3 protein. The repertoire holds some 790,000 distinct CDR3 sequences, with under 35% as singletons. The source is a woman older than 75 in good health. This chain connects TRBV5-1 to TRBJ2-4; D is uncertain. Sequenced material: blood. The CDR3 is CASRGNLGKNIQYF. Written as DNA, the CDR3 is TGCGCCAGCAGGGGCAACTTGGGCAAAAACATTCAGTACTTC.